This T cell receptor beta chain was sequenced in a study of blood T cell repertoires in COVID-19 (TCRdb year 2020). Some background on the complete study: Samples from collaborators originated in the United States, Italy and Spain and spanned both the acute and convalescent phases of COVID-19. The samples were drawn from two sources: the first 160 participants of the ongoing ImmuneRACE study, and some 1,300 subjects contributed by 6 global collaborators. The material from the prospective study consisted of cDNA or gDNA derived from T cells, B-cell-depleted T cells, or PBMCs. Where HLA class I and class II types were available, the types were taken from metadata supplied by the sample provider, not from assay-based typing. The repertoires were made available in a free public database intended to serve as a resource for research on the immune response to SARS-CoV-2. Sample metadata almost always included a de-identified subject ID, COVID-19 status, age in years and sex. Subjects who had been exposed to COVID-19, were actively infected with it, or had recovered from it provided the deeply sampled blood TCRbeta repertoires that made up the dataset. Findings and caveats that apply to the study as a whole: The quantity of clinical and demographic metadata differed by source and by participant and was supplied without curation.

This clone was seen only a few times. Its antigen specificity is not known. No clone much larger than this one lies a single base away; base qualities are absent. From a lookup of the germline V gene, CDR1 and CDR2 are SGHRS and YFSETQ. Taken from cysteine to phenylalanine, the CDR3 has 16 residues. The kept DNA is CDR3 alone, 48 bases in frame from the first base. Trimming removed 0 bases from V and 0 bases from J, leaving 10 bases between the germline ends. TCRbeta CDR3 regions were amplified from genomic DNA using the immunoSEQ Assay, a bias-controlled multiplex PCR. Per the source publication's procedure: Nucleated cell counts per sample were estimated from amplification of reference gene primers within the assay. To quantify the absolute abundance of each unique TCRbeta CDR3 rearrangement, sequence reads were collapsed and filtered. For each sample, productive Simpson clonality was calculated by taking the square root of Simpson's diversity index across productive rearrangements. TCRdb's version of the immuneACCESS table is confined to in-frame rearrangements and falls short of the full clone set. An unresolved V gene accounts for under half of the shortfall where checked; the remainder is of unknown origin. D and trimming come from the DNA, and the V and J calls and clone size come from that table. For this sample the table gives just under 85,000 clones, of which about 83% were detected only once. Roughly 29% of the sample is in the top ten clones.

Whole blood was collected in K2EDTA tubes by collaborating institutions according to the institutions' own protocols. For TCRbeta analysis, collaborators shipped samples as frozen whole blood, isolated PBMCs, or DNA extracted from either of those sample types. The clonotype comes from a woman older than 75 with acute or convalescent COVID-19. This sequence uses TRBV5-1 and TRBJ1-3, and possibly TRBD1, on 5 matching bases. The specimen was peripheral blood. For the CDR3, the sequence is CASSLGWGSSGNTIYF. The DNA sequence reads TGCGCCAGCAGCTTGGGGTGGGGCAGCTCTGGAAACACCATATATTTT. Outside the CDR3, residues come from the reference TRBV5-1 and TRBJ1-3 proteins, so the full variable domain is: KAGVTQTPRYLIKTRGQQVTLSCSPISGHRSVSWYQQTPGQGLQFLFEYFSETQRNKGNFPGRFSGRQFSNSRSEMNVSTLELGDSALYLCASSLGWGSSGNTIYFGEGSWLTVV.